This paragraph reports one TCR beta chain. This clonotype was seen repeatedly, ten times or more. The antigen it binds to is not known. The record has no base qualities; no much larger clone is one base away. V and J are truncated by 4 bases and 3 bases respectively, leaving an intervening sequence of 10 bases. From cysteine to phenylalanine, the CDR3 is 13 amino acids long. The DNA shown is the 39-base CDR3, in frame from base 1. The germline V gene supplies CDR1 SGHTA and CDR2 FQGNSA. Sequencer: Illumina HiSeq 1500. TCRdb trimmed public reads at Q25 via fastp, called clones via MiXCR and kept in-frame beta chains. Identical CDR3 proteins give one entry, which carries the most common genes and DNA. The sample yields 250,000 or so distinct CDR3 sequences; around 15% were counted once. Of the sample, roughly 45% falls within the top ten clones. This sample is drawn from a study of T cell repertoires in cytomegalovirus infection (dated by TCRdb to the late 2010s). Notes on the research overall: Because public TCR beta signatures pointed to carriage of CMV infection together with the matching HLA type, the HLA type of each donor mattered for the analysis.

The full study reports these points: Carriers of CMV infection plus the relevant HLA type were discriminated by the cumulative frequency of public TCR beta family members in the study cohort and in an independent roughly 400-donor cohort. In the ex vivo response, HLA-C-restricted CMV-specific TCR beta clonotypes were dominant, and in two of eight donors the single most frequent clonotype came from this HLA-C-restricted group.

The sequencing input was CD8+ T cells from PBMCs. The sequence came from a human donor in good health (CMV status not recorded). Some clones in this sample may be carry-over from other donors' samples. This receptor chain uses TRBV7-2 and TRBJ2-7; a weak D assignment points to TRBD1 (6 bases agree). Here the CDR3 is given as CASSSGQIYEQYF. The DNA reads TGTGCCAGCAGCTCCGGACAGATCTACGAGCAGTACTTC.